One and the same sample provided the 30 T cell receptor beta chains below, sequenced in a study of blood T cell repertoires in COVID-19. The assay was immunoSEQ multiplex PCR, and TCRdb's table has in-frame clones only and misses some. The table has some 370,000 clones, around 87% seen once. Specimen: peripheral blood. The receptors shown here come from a man aged 18 to 29 with active or convalescent COVID-19.

The chain has TRBV5-1 and TRBJ1-2; maybe TRBD1 (6 bases). Germline V gives CDR1 SGHRS, CDR2 YFSETQ. The CDR3 spans 14 residues. V was pared by 8 bases and J by 3 bases, with 17 bases between. The chain's CDR3 is CASSRGDGDYGYTF. The CDR3, as DNA: TGCGCCAGTTCCAGGGGAGACGGGGACTATGGCTACACCTTC.

The CDR3 region is CSASVSGSSYNEQFF. DNA of the CDR3: TGCAGTGCTAGTGTTAGCGGGAGCTCCTACAATGAGCAGTTCTTC. The rearrangement links TRBV20-1 to TRBJ2-1; 9 bases match TRBD2. This CDR3 has 15 residues. After removal of 3 bases from V and 0 bases from J, the junction contained 3 bases not matched to a gene. Germline CDR1 reads DFQATT; CDR2 reads SNEGSKA (reference sequence).

J is TRBJ2-5 and V is TRBV7-2, with 7 bases lining up with TRBD2. V was pared by 6 bases and J by 3 bases, with 4 bases of the junction left unmatched. The CDR3 runs 13 residues. The germline V gene encodes CDR1 SGHTA and CDR2 FQGNSA. As DNA, the CDR3 is TGTGCCAGCAGTCGGGGGGTGGAAGAGACCCAGTACTTC. It yields the protein CASSRGVEETQYF.

In DNA form, the CDR3 reads TGTGCCAGCCAGGGTGGTACTCAGCCCCAGCATTTT. Its translation: CASQGGTQPQHF. The gene calls are TRBV28 and TRBJ1-5, with D tentatively TRBD1 (5 bases). The CDR3 is made up of 12 amino acids. Trimming pared 8 bases from V and 6 bases from J, leaving 11 bases between. Germline loops: CDR1 MDHEN, CDR2 SYDVKM.

This rearrangement joins TRBV18 to TRBJ1-4; D may be TRBD1 (6 bases). The V end lost 4 bases, the J end lost 3 bases, and 15 bases lay between the germline ends. This CDR3 spans 16 amino acids. Germline values: CDR1 KGHSH, CDR2 LQKENI. CDR3 DNA sequence: TGTGCCAGCTCACTAATAACAGGGCCAGCTAATGAAAAACTGTTTTTT. Its protein product is CASSLITGPANEKLFF.

V gene TRBV15 combines with J gene TRBJ2-7; 9 bases fit TRBD2. CDR1 LNHNV and CDR2 YYDKDF come from the germline V gene (reference sequence). This CDR3 has 16 residues. Trimming cost V 0 bases and J 5 bases; bases outside gene matches: 8. This CDR3 reads CATSRDGAGGGDEQYF. The CDR3 nucleotides are TGTGCCACCAGCAGAGATGGGGCGGGAGGGGGGGACGAGCAGTACTTC.

J is TRBJ1-3 and V is TRBV28; D remains unclear. In germline, CDR1 is MDHEN, CDR2 SYDVKM. This CDR3 contains 15 residues. V was trimmed by 4 bases and J by 3 bases, leaving 13 bases between them. CDR3 protein: CASSSLTEIGNTIYF. In DNA, the CDR3 is TGTGCCAGCAGTTCCCTAACAGAGATTGGAAACACCATATATTTT.

As concerns this clone: Mismatch with germline at one junction end may stem from a read error. The chain couples TRBV7-7 to TRBJ2-3; D possibly corresponds to TRBD2 (5 bases). Germline CDR1 reads SSHAT; CDR2 reads FNYEAQ (reference sequence). The CDR3 sequence is 17 residues long. CDR3 bases: TGTGCTAGCAGTGAGGGTTCGGGCTCCTCTAGCACAGATACGCAGTATTTT. Its translation is CASSEGSGSSSTDTQYF. Complete variable domain (other parts from reference TRBV7-7 and TRBJ2-3): GAGVSQSPRYKVTKRGQDVTLRCDPISSHATLYWYQQALGQGPEFLTYFNYEAQPDKSGLPSDRFSAERPEGSISTLTIQRTEQRDSAMYRCASSEGSGSSSTDTQYFGPGTRLTVL.

V gene TRBV5-1 combines with J gene TRBJ2-3, with 9 bases aligning to TRBD2. CDR1 is SGHRS, CDR2 YFSETQ, per germline. CDR3 length equals 18 residues. Trimming cost V 4 bases and J 4 bases; bases outside gene matches: 16. CDR3 DNA sequence: TGCGCCAGCAGCGGGGGGATACGTCACAGCGGGAGGCCAGATACGCAGTATTTT. Protein sequence: CASSGGIRHSGRPDTQYF. Together with reference TRBV5-1 and TRBJ2-3, the CDR3 gives the full variable domain: KAGVTQTPRYLIKTRGQQVTLSCSPISGHRSVSWYQQTPGQGLQFLFEYFSETQRNKGNFPGRFSGRQFSNSRSEMNVSTLELGDSALYLCASSGGIRHSGRPDTQYFGPGTRLTVL.

V gene TRBV11-3 combines with J gene TRBJ2-1; 10 bases match TRBD2. The CDR3 has 15 amino acids. The germline CDR1 and CDR2 sequences are SGHNT and YENEEA. The V and J ends lost 4 bases and 7 bases, in that order; junction bases with no gene match: 7. The CDR3 sequence: CASSSRTSGGNEQFF. In DNA form, the CDR3 reads TGTGCCAGCAGCTCGCGGACTAGCGGAGGAAATGAGCAGTTCTTC.

V usage is TRBV21-1 and J usage is TRBJ1-2; the table's D gene call, TRBD1, was not cross checked with the DNA. TRBV21-1 is designated a pseudogene. This CDR3 is 12 amino acids long. CDR3 sequence reads: CASKRQGHGYTF. The CDR3 DNA reads TGTGCCAGCAAGCGACAGGGCCATGGCTACACCTTC.

The J gene is TRBJ2-3, the V gene TRBV28; D might be TRBD2 (5 bases). The CDR3 is 15 amino acids. Trimming shortened V by 6 bases and J by 1 base, and 14 bases separated the two germline ends. In germline, CDR1 is MDHEN, CDR2 SYDVKM. The CDR3 DNA follows: TGTGCCAGCAGCCCCGAGGGAGAGGGCACAGATACGCAGTATTTT. This codes for CASSPEGEGTDTQYF.

The chain links TRBV19 to TRBJ2-2; D remains ambiguous. The germline V gene has CDR1 LNHDA and CDR2 SQIVND (reference sequence). This CDR3 has 14 amino acids. Deletions cut 7 bases from V and 4 bases from J, with 13 bases between. In DNA, the CDR3 is TGTGCCAGTAACTTCCGCTCAGGCACCGGGGAGCTGTTTTTT. It yields the protein CASNFRSGTGELFF.

The chain carries TRBV25-1 and TRBJ2-1; no clear D gene. V lost 7 bases to trimming and J lost 8 bases, with 12 bases between them. Germline V gene data show CDR1 as MGHDK and CDR2 as SYGVNS. This CDR3 is built from 12 residues. The DNA for the CDR3 is TGTGCCAGCACCCCTTTCGGAGATGAGCAGTTCTTC. It is translated as CASTPFGDEQFF.

The chain recombines TRBV5-6 with TRBJ1-1; D unresolved. CDR1 is SGHDT, CDR2 YYEEEE, per germline. The CDR3 runs 13 residues. V was clipped by 2 bases and J by 2 bases, with 7 bases between them. CDR3 coding DNA: TGTGCCAGCAGCTTACTAGCCAACACTGAAGCTTTCTTT. As protein: CASSLLANTEAFF. Complete variable domain (other parts from reference TRBV5-6 and TRBJ1-1): DAGVTQSPTHLIKTRGQQVTLRCSPKSGHDTVSWYQQALGQGPQFIFQYYEEEERQRGNFPDRFSGHQFPNYSSELNVNALLLGDSALYLCASSLLANTEAFFGQGTRLTVV.

The chain is built from TRBV27 and TRBJ2-3, with TRBD2 identical over 7 bases. The CDR3 length is 17 residues. Per the germline V gene, CDR1 is MNHEY and CDR2 is SMNVEV (reference sequence). Trimming cost V 6 bases and J 3 bases; bases outside gene matches: 15. CDR3 loop: CASRSLTGGGRTDTQYF. CDR3 DNA sequence: TGTGCCAGCAGATCCCTTACTGGGGGGGGTAGGACAGATACGCAGTATTTT.

This chain connects TRBV5-1 to TRBJ1-1; 7 nucleotides agree with TRBD1. The CDR3 contains 14 residues. V lost 0 bases to trimming and J lost 5 bases; unmatched junction nucleotides: 4. Germline assignment: CDR1 SGHRS and CDR2 YFSETQ. CDR3 amino acids: CASSLGQGRTEAFF. DNA of the CDR3: TGCGCCAGCAGCTTGGGACAGGGAAGAACTGAAGCTTTCTTT.

V and J are TRBV6-5 and TRBJ2-2; D is ambiguous. The CDR3 sequence is 12 residues long. V was clipped by 8 bases and J by 5 bases, with 9 bases between them. Germline CDR1 and CDR2: MNHEY and SVGAGI. The CDR3 is CASRFSTGELFF. The CDR3 nucleotides read TGTGCCAGCCGGTTTTCGACCGGGGAGCTGTTTTTT.

This rearrangement joins TRBV4-2 to TRBJ2-3, with D perhaps TRBD1 (5 bases). From germline, CDR1 is LGHNA and CDR2 YNFKEQ. The CDR3 contains 15 residues. Deletions cut 0 bases from V and 8 bases from J, with 15 bases between. CDR3: CASSQEPGPVSTQYF. The CDR3 DNA reads as TGTGCCAGCAGCCAAGAACCAGGGCCAGTAAGTACGCAGTATTTT.

V gene TRBV5-1 combines with J gene TRBJ1-1; D is unclear. The CDR3 runs 14 residues. Germline CDR1 is SGHRS and CDR2 is YFSETQ. The V gene lost 8 bases and the J gene lost 3 bases, with 17 bases spanning the gap. The chain's CDR3 is CASTRGRGDTEAFF. Here the CDR3 DNA reads TGCGCCAGTACCAGAGGCCGTGGTGACACTGAAGCTTTCTTT.

The rearrangement uses TRBV7-9 and TRBJ1-1, with D possibly matching TRBD1 (5 bases). This CDR3 contains 17 residues. Germline V lookup: CDR1 SEHNR, CDR2 FQNEAQ (reference sequence). V gave up 4 bases and J gave up 6 bases, with 24 bases separating them. The CDR3 sequence is CASSSLSGSPPFPEAFF. CDR3 DNA: TGTGCCAGCAGCTCGTTATCAGGGTCCCCTCCGTTTCCTGAAGCTTTCTTT.

This chain links TRBV19 with TRBJ1-6; 8 nucleotides align to TRBD1. Per the germline V gene, CDR1 is LNHDA and CDR2 is SQIVND (reference sequence). J was trimmed by 7 bases and V by 6 bases; bases with no gene match: 8. There are 15 residues in the CDR3. CDR3 bases: TGTGCCAGTAGGGAAGACAGGGGAATGAATTCACCCCTCCACTTT. This gives the protein CASREDRGMNSPLHF.

This clone was counted a single time. This CDR3 is also generated by other DNA sequences in the sample. V is TRBV20-1 and J is TRBJ2-5; no reliable D call. Germline CDR1 DFQATT, CDR2 SNEGSKA (reference sequence). Trimming took off 3 bases at V and 5 bases at J, with 7 bases between the two ends. CDR3 length: 11 amino acids. CDR3 amino acids: CSARASETQYF. In DNA, the CDR3 is TGCAGTGCTAGGGCCTCGGAGACCCAGTACTTC.

V is TRBV3-1 (or the pseudogene TRBV3-2) and J is TRBJ2-1, with 8 bases lining up with TRBD2. CDR3 size: 16 residues. J gave up 8 bases and V 4 bases, and 13 bases lay outside the gene matches. Germline CDR1 LGHDT, CDR2 YNNKEL (reference sequence). In DNA, the CDR3 is TGTGCCAGCAGCCCCGGCGGGGTAGCGGGATTTGATGAGCAGTTCTTC. Its translation is CASSPGGVAGFDEQFF.

This sequence joins TRBV27 and TRBJ1-5; no reliable D call. This CDR3 contains 14 residues. Looked up from germline, CDR1 is MNHEY and CDR2 is SMNVEV (reference sequence). With 2 bases removed from V and 6 bases from J, the gap between germline ends came to 11 bases. The chain's CDR3 is CASSLGGRGQPQHF. DNA for the CDR3: TGTGCCAGCAGTTTAGGAGGGCGAGGTCAGCCCCAGCATTTT.

This chain uses TRBV7-2 with TRBJ2-1; a possible D gene is TRBD2 (5 bases). Germline V gene lookup returns CDR1 SGHTA and CDR2 FQGNSA. This CDR3 has 13 residues. V was trimmed by 1 base and J by 6 bases, leaving 7 bases between them. CDR3 bases: TGTGCCAGCAGCTTAGGGCTAGCCAATGAGCAGTTCTTC. It yields the protein CASSLGLANEQFF.

The rearrangement uses TRBV27 and TRBJ1-2; no reliable D call. V lost 2 bases, J lost 5 bases, and 12 bases lay in between. Germline CDR1 reads MNHEY; CDR2 reads SMNVEV (reference sequence). The CDR3 sequence is 14 residues long. CDR3 sequence: CASSLGREIYGYTF. CDR3 in DNA: TGTGCCAGCAGTTTAGGGCGAGAAATATATGGCTACACCTTC.

V is TRBV28 and J is TRBJ2-2; maybe TRBD2 (6 bases). Germline lookup yields CDR1 MDHEN and CDR2 SYDVKM. Deletions cut 5 bases from V and 2 bases from J, with 30 bases between. The CDR3 has 21 residues. CDR3 in amino acids: CASSRYTPGLIREFNTGELFF. CDR3 DNA sequence: TGTGCCAGCAGTCGCTACACCCCGGGACTGATAAGGGAGTTCAACACCGGGGAGCTGTTTTTT. Supplemented by reference TRBV28 and TRBJ2-2, the full variable domain reads DVKVTQSSRYLVKRTGEKVFLECVQDMDHENMFWYRQDPGLGLRLIYFSYDVKMKEKGDIPEGYSVSREKKERFSLILESASTNQTSMYLCASSRYTPGLIREFNTGELFFGEGSRLTVL.

The chain has TRBV9 and TRBJ1-1; the D gene is possibly TRBD1 (6 bases). The CDR3 has 13 amino acids. Trimming stripped 3 bases from V and 4 bases from J, with 10 bases between. Germline lookup yields CDR1 SGDLS and CDR2 YYNGEE. The CDR3 DNA follows: TGTGCCAGCAGCGCGGACAGAAGCACTGAAGCTTTCTTT. It is translated as CASSADRSTEAFF.

This rearrangement joins TRBV3-1 (or the pseudogene TRBV3-2) to TRBJ2-5, with D tentatively TRBD1 (6 bases). V was cut by 2 bases and J by 2 bases, with 12 bases left in between. Germline CDR1 LGHDT, CDR2 YNNKEL (reference sequence). This CDR3 comprises 15 residues. This CDR3 is CASSQTGTRQETQYF. In DNA form, the CDR3 reads TGTGCCAGCAGCCAAACAGGGACACGACAAGAGACCCAGTACTTC.